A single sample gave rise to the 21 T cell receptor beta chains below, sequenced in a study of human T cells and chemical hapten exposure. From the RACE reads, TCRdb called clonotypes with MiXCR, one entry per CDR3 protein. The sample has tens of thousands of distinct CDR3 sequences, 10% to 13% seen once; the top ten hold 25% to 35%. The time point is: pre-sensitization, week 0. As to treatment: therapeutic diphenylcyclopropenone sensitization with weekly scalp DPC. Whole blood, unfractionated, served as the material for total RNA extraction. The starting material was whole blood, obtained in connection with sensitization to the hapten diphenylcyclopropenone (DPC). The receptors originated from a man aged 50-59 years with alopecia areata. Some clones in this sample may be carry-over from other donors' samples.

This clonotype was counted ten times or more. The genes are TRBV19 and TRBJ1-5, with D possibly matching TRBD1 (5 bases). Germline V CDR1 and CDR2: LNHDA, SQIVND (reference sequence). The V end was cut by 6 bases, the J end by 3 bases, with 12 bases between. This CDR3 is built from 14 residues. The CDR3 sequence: CASSPGPFNQPQHF. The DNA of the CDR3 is TGTGCCAGTAGCCCGGGACCGTTCAATCAGCCCCAGCATTTT.

Here the CDR3 reads CASSPLGLAGGETQYF. Written as DNA, the CDR3 is TGTGCCAGCTCACCTCTGGGACTAGCGGGAGGAGAGACCCAGTACTTC. This chain connects TRBV18 to TRBJ2-5, with 15 positions matching TRBD2. CDR1 and CDR2 (germline): KGHSH, LQKENI. With 3 bases clipped from V and 4 bases from J, the junction kept 3 bases outside the gene matches. The CDR3 sequence is 16 residues long.

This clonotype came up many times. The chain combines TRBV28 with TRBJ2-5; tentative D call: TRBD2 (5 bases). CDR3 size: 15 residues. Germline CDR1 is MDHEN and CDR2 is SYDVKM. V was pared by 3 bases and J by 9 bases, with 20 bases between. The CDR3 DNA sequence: TGTGCCAGCAGTTTTCCTAGCCCCTTCCCGCGGGCCCAGTACTTC. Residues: CASSFPSPFPRAQYF.

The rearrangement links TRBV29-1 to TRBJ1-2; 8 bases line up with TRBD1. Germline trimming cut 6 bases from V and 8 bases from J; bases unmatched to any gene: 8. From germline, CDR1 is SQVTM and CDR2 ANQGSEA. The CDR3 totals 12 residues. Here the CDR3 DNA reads TGCAGCGTCTACGACAGGGGACGGGGCTACACCTTC. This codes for CSVYDRGRGYTF.

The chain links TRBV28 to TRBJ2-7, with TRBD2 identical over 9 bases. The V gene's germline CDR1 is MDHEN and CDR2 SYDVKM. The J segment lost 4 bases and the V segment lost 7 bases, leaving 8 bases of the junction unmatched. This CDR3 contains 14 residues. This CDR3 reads CASIGLATDYEQYF. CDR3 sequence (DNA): TGTGCCAGCATCGGACTAGCGACTGATTACGAGCAGTACTTC.

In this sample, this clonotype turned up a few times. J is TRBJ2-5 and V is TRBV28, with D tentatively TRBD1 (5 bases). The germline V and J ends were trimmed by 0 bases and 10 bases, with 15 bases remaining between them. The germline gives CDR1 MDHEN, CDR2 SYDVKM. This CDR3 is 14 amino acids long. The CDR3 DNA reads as TGTGCCAGCAGTTTATGGTCGGTAGGGGATATCCAGTACTTC. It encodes CASSLWSVGDIQYF. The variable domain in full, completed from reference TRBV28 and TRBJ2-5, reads DVKVTQSSRYLVKRTGEKVFLECVQDMDHENMFWYRQDPGLGLRLIYFSYDVKMKEKGDIPEGYSVSREKKERFSLILESASTNQTSMYLCASSLWSVGDIQYFGPGTRLLVL.

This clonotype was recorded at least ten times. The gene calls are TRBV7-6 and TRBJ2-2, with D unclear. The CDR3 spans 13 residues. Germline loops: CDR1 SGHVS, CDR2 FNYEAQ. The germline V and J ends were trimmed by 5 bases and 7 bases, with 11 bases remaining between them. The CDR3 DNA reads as TGTGCCAGCAGCCCCCGGGTGATCGGGGAGCTGTTTTTT. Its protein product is CASSPRVIGELFF.

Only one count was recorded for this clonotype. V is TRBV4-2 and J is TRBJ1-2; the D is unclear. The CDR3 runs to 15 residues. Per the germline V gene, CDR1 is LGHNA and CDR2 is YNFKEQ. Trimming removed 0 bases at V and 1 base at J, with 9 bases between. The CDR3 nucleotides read TGTGCCAGCAGCCAAGATAGCAGTTTTAACTATGGCTACACCTTC. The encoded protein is CASSQDSSFNYGYTF.

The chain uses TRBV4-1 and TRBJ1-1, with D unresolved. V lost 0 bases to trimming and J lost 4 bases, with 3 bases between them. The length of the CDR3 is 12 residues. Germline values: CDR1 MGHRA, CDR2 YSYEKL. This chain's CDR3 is CASSQDPTEAFF. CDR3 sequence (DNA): TGCGCCAGCAGCCAAGATCCCACTGAAGCTTTCTTT.

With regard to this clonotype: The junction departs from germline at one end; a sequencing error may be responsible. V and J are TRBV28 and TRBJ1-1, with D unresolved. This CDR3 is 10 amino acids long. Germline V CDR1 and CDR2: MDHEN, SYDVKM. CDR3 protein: CTSLGTEAFF. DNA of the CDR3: TGTACCAGTCTCGGGACTGAAGCTTTCTTT.

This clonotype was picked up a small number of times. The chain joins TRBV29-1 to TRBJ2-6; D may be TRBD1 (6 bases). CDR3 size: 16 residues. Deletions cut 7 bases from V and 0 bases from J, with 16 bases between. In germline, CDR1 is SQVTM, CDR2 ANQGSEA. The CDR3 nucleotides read TGCAGCGCTGTGACAGGATCAAGCTCTGGGGCCAACGTCCTGACTTTC. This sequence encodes CSAVTGSSSGANVLTF.

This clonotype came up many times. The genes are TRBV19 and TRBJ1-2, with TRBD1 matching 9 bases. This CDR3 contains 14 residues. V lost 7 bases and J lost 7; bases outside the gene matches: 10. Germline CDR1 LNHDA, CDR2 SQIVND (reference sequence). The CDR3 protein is CASIPGQGSIGYTF. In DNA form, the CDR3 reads TGTGCCAGTATTCCGGGACAGGGAAGCATTGGCTACACCTTC.

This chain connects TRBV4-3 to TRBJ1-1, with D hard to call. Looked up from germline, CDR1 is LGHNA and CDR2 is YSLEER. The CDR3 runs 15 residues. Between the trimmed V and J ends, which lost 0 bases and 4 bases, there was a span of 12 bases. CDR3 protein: CASSQERGAVTEAFF. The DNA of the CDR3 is TGCGCCAGCAGCCAAGAGCGGGGAGCCGTCACTGAAGCTTTCTTT.

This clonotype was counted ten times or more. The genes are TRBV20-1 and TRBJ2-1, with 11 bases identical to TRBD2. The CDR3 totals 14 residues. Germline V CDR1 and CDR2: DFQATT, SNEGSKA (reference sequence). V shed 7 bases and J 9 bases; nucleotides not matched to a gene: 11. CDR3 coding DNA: TGCAGTGTTTATAAGACTAGCGGGAAATCTGAGCAGTTCTTC. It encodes CSVYKTSGKSEQFF.

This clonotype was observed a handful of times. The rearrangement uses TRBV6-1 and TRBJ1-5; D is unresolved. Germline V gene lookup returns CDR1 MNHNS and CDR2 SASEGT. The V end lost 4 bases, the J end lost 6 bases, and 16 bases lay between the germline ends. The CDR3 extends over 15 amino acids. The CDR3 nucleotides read TGTGCCAGCAGTGGAGTGAGATACCCTACTCAGCCCCAGCATTTT. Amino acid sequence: CASSGVRYPTQPQHF.

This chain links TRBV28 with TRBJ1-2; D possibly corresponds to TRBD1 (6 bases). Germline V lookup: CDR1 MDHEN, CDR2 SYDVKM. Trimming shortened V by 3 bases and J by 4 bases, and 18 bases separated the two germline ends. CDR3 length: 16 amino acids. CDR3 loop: CASSFPGGRRGYGYTF. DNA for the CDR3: TGTGCCAGCAGTTTTCCCGGGGGGCGGAGGGGCTATGGCTACACCTTC.

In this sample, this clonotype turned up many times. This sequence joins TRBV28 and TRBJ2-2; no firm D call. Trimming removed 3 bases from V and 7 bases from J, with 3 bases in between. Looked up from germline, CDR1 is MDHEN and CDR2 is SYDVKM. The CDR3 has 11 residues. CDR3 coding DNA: TGTGCCAGCAGTTTTATCGGGGAGCTGTTTTTT. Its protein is CASSFIGELFF.

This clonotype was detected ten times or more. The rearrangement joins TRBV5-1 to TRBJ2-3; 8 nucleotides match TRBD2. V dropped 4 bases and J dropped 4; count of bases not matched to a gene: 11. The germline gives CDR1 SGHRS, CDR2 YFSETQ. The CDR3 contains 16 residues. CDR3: CASSRQAGEGADTQYF. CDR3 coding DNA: TGCGCCAGCAGCAGGCAAGCGGGAGAAGGAGCAGATACGCAGTATTTT.

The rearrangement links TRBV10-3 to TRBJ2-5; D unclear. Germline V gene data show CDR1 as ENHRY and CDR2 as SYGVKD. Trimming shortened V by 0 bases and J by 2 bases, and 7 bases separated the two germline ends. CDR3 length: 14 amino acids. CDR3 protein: CAISESLGQETQYF. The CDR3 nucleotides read TGTGCCATCAGTGAGTCATTAGGGCAAGAGACCCAGTACTTC.

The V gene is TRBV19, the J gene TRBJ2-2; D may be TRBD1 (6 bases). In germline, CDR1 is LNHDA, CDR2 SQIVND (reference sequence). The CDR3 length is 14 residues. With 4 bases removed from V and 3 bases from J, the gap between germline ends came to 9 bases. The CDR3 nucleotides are TGTGCCAGTAGTACAGGGGCCTACACCGGGGAGCTGTTTTTT. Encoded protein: CASSTGAYTGELFF.

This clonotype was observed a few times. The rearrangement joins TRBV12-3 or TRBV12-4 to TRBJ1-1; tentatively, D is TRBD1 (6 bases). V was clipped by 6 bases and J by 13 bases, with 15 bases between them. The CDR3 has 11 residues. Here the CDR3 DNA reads TGTGCCAGCAGCTCCCGGGACATGGTTTTCTTT. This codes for CASSSRDMVFF.